This is a list of T cell receptor beta chains from one sample in a study of blood T cell repertoires in COVID-19. The table came from immunoSEQ multiplex PCR; TCRdb's copy has only in-frame clones and leaves some out. The sample has more than 75,000 clones; 75% to 90% are singletons. The sample taken for sequencing was peripheral blood. These receptors all stem from a man older than 75 with active or convalescent COVID-19. Each CDR3 is given with its conserved first and last residue.

v_call,cdr3_aa
TRBV12-3/TRBV12-4,CASSLPGAGNTF
TRBV30,CAWKRQGQETQYF
TRBV15,CATSRGMSGNYEQYF
TRBV18,CASSQTAAGSTEAFF
TRBV6-5,CASRGLPGAYEAFF
TRBV2,CASSGQIRGTQYF
TRBV7-2,CASSLAAGGSYEQYF
TRBV6-2/TRBV6-3,CASSPDRGRSYEQYF
TRBV7-2,CASSRDRGTDTQYF
TRBV19,CATRLAGDTQYF
TRBV27,CASSLMGQGTVEQYF
TRBV19,CASRTSLHEQFF
TRBV29-1,CSVPRGYGYTF
TRBV5-1,CASRSPDSTKDGYTF
TRBV16,CASSQSAGGLNEQFF
TRBV18,CASSVAGIGTEAFF
TRBV9,CASSLQDSKNYGYTF
TRBV7-6,CASSTPEVGNTEAFF
TRBV5-1,CASSLSGTGYEQYF
TRBV27,CASSFTGGSSYEQYF
TRBV3-1/TRBV3-2,CASSLKGQVYEQYF
TRBV6-2/TRBV6-3,CASSLSLAGAYEQYF
TRBV18,CASSPPGTDRGAQHF
TRBV2,CASTAGTTRSYEQYF
TRBV9,CASSLDSRMDTGELFF
TRBV14,CASSLTNRGELFF
TRBV7-3,CASSAIQGANFWAFF
TRBV6-5,CASSSLRQGDGYTF
TRBV4-1,CASSRGQGDGQPQHF
TRBV11-2,CASSLNLAGAETQYF
TRBV4-2,CASSQVLSSGNTIYF
TRBV1,CTSWGTSFINEQFF
TRBV3-1/TRBV3-2,CASSRDLAGVDEQYF
TRBV2,CASSRGAGEGNEQYF
TRBV11-2,CASSLIQGIGHEQYF
TRBV25-1,CASSGPLAERHYNEQFF
TRBV4-2,CASSPNAGAGGYNEQFF
TRBV6-5,CASTASPIYGGGYTF
TRBV11-2,CASSWDSPANTIYF
TRBV5-1,CASSPGQGGYTF
TRBV4-3,CASSLYSGENTGELFF
TRBV7-6,CASSLSNVNTEAFF
TRBV18,CASSPSTNPRSYGYTF
TRBV18,CASSPPNGLAGGHSSYEQYF
TRBV6-6,CASSLMGPDTGELFF
TRBV20-1,CSASTQGHAGELFF
TRBV7-3,CASSLSHGETQYF
TRBV27,CASSFVDSSYNEQFF
TRBV7-5,CARSPGGFLYGYTF
TRBV5-5,CASSLPGPGASDTQYF
TRBV18,CASSPQGGNYGYTF
TRBV3-1/TRBV3-2,CASSSTEQYF
TRBV4-3,CASSRTYTGTSGIYEQYF
TRBV4-3,CASSQDRLAGSSDEQFF
TRBV7-2,CASSLEQGVGSLYF
TRBV27,CASSRTGKAAQHF
TRBV3-1/TRBV3-2,CASSQDVVLAGHNEQFF
TRBV7-3,CASSLTGAQDTQYF
TRBV28,CASSSSGSGETQYF
TRBV28,CASSTGTGSIQPQHF